These 13 T cell receptor beta chains came from one sample sequenced in a study of a mutant IDH1 vaccine in newly diagnosed glioma. The time point is: week 35, safety follow-up. Mutant IDH1 20-mer peptide, at 300 ug, made up each vaccine dose, with topical imiquimod. The method was immunoSEQ multiplex PCR; TCRdb's version includes in-frame clones alone and lacks a portion of them. The sample lists tens of thousands of clones, around 92% occurring once. Their recognized antigens are unknown. Sequenced here: PBMCs, sampled from a glioma patient whose treatment included an IDH1 peptide vaccine. The receptors shown here come from a middle-aged man with glioma.

Note on this clone: The germline gene is not matched at one end of the junction; a read error may be the cause. V is TRBV7-9 and J is TRBJ1-2; D possibly corresponds to TRBD1 (6 bases). The germline CDR1 and CDR2 sequences are SEHNR and FQNEAQ (reference sequence). The CDR3 is 11 residues long. CDR3 sequence reads: CASSPGGLLHF. The CDR3 nucleotides are TGTGCCAGCAGCCCCGGGGGCCTTCTGCACTTC.

This clone was seen just once. V gene TRBV2 combines with J gene TRBJ1-1; possible D gene TRBD1, 5 bases. CDR1 is SNHLY, CDR2 FYNNEI, per germline. The germline V and J ends were trimmed by 3 bases and 1 base, with 6 bases remaining between them. The CDR3 length is 13 residues. The CDR3 is CASSEDTNTEAFF. The CDR3 DNA reads TGTGCCAGCAGTGAGGACACGAACACTGAAGCTTTCTTT.

V gene TRBV6-1 combines with J gene TRBJ1-4; TRBD1 agrees at 8 bases. The CDR3 consists of 14 residues. Germline trimming cut 7 bases from V and 7 bases from J; bases unmatched to any gene: 8. Germline V CDR1 and CDR2: MNHNS, SASEGT. This CDR3 reads CASTPRTGFEKLFF. The CDR3 nucleotides read TGTGCCAGCACCCCAAGGACAGGGTTTGAAAAACTGTTTTTT.

The chain employs TRBV28 and TRBJ1-1; D remains ambiguous. The CDR3 spans 14 residues. Trimming stripped 5 bases from V and 4 bases from J, with 14 bases between. Germline V gives CDR1 MDHEN, CDR2 SYDVKM. CDR3 sequence reads: CASSPRSRATEAFF. The CDR3 DNA sequence: TGTGCCAGCAGTCCGCGGTCTAGGGCCACTGAAGCTTTCTTT.

The chain combines TRBV7-9 with TRBJ1-3; no clear D. V gave up 2 bases and J gave up 0 bases, with 8 bases separating them. The CDR3 has 15 amino acids. CDR1 is SEHNR, CDR2 FQNEAQ, per germline (reference sequence). Here the CDR3 DNA reads TGTGCCAGCAGCTTATTTGCAGACTCTGGAAACACCATATATTTT. This translates into CASSLFADSGNTIYF.

In regard to this clone: The conserved closing phenylalanine or tryptophan is absent in this CDR3, likely reflecting a read error. The limits of the CDR3 on the DNA are not certain, so only TCRdb's listed CDR3 is given. The rearrangement joins TRBV18 to TRBJ2-3; whether TRBD1, the table's D call, matches the DNA was not checked. CDR1 is KGHSH and CDR2 is LQKENI in the germline V gene. The CDR3 is 12 amino acids in total, end residues counted. The CDR3 is CASSPTTETGII.

The chain recombines TRBV10-3 with TRBJ2-1; the D is unclear. With 3 bases removed from V and 5 bases from J, the gap between germline ends came to 14 bases. The CDR3 is made up of 15 amino acids. CDR1 and CDR2 (germline): ENHRY, SYGVKD. This chain's CDR3 is CAISDPPMGNNEQFF. The CDR3 DNA follows: TGTGCCATCAGTGACCCCCCTATGGGAAACAATGAGCAGTTCTTC.

The genes are TRBV13 and TRBJ2-3, with 13 bases identical to TRBD2. V was clipped by 7 bases and J by 1 base; unmatched bases: 11. CDR3 size: 18 residues. Germline CDR1 is PRHDT and CDR2 is FYEKMQ (reference sequence). This chain's CDR3 is CASNVGLAGTRGTDTQYF. The CDR3 DNA reads as TGTGCCAGCAATGTGGGACTAGCGGGGACTCGGGGCACAGATACGCAGTATTTT.

In this sample, this clone turned up once. The rearrangement links TRBV5-6 to TRBJ2-7; D remains unclear. The germline gives CDR1 SGHDT, CDR2 YYEEEE. The CDR3 length is 17 residues. Trimming shortened V by 2 bases and J by 4 bases, and 22 bases separated the two germline ends. CDR3 bases: TGTGCCAGCAGCTTCAGTAGTCAGGCTAATGCAATGTACGAGCAGTACTTC. Its translation is CASSFSSQANAMYEQYF.

The genes are TRBV30 and TRBJ2-7; TRBD2 matches at 8 bases. CDR1 and CDR2 from the germline V gene are GTSNPN and SVGIG (reference sequence). The V gene end was trimmed by 2 bases and the J gene end by 5 bases; junction bases not matched to a gene: 8. The CDR3 runs 14 residues. Here the CDR3 DNA reads TGTGCCTGGAGTCTTTCAGCGGGAGCTCACGAGCAGTACTTC. Translating gives CAWSLSAGAHEQYF.

V usage is TRBV2 and J usage is TRBJ1-5; TRBD1 aligns across 8 bases. This CDR3 is built from 18 residues. With 0 bases clipped from V and 4 bases from J, the junction kept 11 bases outside the gene matches. Germline values: CDR1 SNHLY, CDR2 FYNNEI. CDR3 DNA: TGTGCCAGCAGTGAAGCGCCCTTCGCAGGGGGCTGGAATCAGCCCCAGCATTTT. Translated, it gives CASSEAPFAGGWNQPQHF. The full variable domain, its missing parts supplied by reference TRBV2 and TRBJ1-5, is EPEVTQTPSHQVTQMGQEVILRCVPISNHLYFYWYRQILGQKVEFLVSFYNNEISEKSEIFDDQFSVERPDGSNFTLKIRSTKLEDSAMYFCASSEAPFAGGWNQPQHFGDGTRLSIL.

The V gene is TRBV10-3, the J gene TRBJ2-5; 9 bases are shared with TRBD1. The J call may not be correct, given that the DNA end is closer to TRBJ2-7. The CDR3 is 15 amino acids. CDR1 ENHRY and CDR2 SYGVKD come from the germline V gene. In nucleotides, the CDR3 is TGTGCCATCAGTGACAGGGACAGGGACTCCTACGAGCAGTACTTC. It translates to CAISDRDRDSYEQYF.

The chain couples TRBV18 to TRBJ2-2; D unresolved. CDR1 and CDR2 from the germline V gene are KGHSH and LQKENI. Deletions cut 2 bases from V and 2 bases from J, with 3 bases between. The CDR3 covers 13 residues. CDR3 nucleotide sequence: TGTGCCAGCTCACCAGTCAACACCGGGGAGCTGTTTTTT. This codes for CASSPVNTGELFF.